These 15 T cell receptor beta chains came from one sample sequenced in a study of blood T cell repertoires in COVID-19. The data were produced by immunoSEQ multiplex PCR, yet TCRdb's version contains in-frame clones alone and is incomplete. The sample lists about 140,000 clones, 88% seen once, with 10% in the top ten. The sequenced sample consisted of peripheral blood. These receptor sequences come from a man aged 55 to 69 with active or convalescent COVID-19.

The V call is TRBV18, the J call TRBJ2-2, with 9 positions matching TRBD1. CDR1 is KGHSH and CDR2 is LQKENI in the germline V gene. The CDR3 spans 16 residues. V was clipped by 6 bases and J by 1 base; unmatched bases: 6. This CDR3 is CASSPKDRGNTGELFF. The CDR3 DNA sequence: TGTGCCAGCTCCCCCAAGGACAGGGGGAACACCGGGGAGCTGTTTTTT.

The chain is built from TRBV6-5 and TRBJ1-6; D unresolved. The germline V gene has CDR1 MNHEY and CDR2 SVGAGI. The V end lost 4 bases, the J end lost 8 bases, and 9 bases lay between the germline ends. There are 13 residues in the CDR3. This chain's CDR3 is CASSLDGDSPLHF. CDR3 DNA sequence: TGTGCCAGCAGTTTAGACGGGGATTCACCCCTCCACTTT.

The chain joins TRBV5-4 to TRBJ1-2; no clear D gene. Trimming shortened V by 2 bases and J by 7 bases, and 12 bases separated the two germline ends. Germline loops: CDR1 SGHNT, CDR2 YYREEE (reference sequence). The CDR3 has 13 residues. The CDR3, as DNA: TGTGCCAGCAGCTTCGGCATTGAGGTTGGCTACACCTTC. Protein sequence: CASSFGIEVGYTF. Drawing the rest from reference TRBV5-4 and TRBJ1-2, the complete variable domain is ETGVTQSPTHLIKTRGQQVTLRCSSQSGHNTVSWYQQALGQGPQFIFQYYREEENGRGNFPPRFSGLQFPNYSSELNVNALELDDSALYLCASSFGIEVGYTFGSGTRLTVV.

This chain links TRBV7-2 with TRBJ1-5; 8 nucleotides match TRBD1. The CDR3 covers 15 residues. Trimming cost V 5 bases and J 7 bases; bases outside gene matches: 10. Germline CDR1 is SGHTA and CDR2 is FQGNSA. CDR3 DNA: TGTGCCAGCAGCGCGTCAGGGGGCTCTAGACAGCCCCAGCATTTT. It specifies CASSASGGSRQPQHF. Together with reference TRBV7-2 and TRBJ1-5, the CDR3 gives the full variable domain: GAGVSQSPSNKVTEKGKDVELRCDPISGHTALYWYRQSLGQGLEFLIYFQGNSAPDKSGLPSDRFSAERTGGSVSTLTIQRTQQEDSAVYLCASSASGGSRQPQHFGDGTRLSIL.

The J gene is TRBJ1-4, the V gene TRBV4-2; 8 positions agree with TRBD1. CDR3 length: 16 residues. Germline assignment: CDR1 LGHNA and CDR2 YNFKEQ. V gave up 4 bases and J gave up 0 bases; unmatched junction bases: 4. The CDR3 loop is CASSRPQGATNEKLFF. Written as DNA, the CDR3 is TGTGCCAGCAGCCGGCCACAGGGGGCAACTAATGAAAAACTGTTTTTT.

The chain combines TRBV19 with TRBJ1-2; D unclear. CDR1 is LNHDA and CDR2 is SQIVND in the germline V gene (reference sequence). V lost 3 bases and J 0 bases, leaving 5 bases between the germline ends. The CDR3 contains 13 residues. In nucleotides, the CDR3 is TGTGCCAGTAGTATGTTAGCTAACTATGGCTACACCTTC. Encoded protein: CASSMLANYGYTF. Full variable domain (rest looked up from reference TRBV19 and TRBJ1-2): DGGITQSPKYLFRKEGQNVTLSCEQNLNHDAMYWYRQDPGQGLRLIYYSQIVNDFQKGDIAEGYSVSREKKESFPLTVTSAQKNPTAFYLCASSMLANYGYTFGSGTRLTVV.

The chain has TRBV9 and TRBJ2-1; 7 bases match TRBD1. The CDR3 consists of 15 residues. Germline V gene sequence: CDR1 SGDLS, CDR2 YYNGEE. Germline trimming cut 0 bases from V and 7 bases from J; bases unmatched to any gene: 7. This chain's CDR3 is CASSVDGTVFNEQFF. The DNA for the CDR3 is TGTGCCAGCAGCGTAGACGGGACAGTTTTTAATGAGCAGTTCTTC.

The rearrangement joins TRBV6-2 or TRBV6-3 to TRBJ2-5; a possible D gene is TRBD1 (5 bases). The CDR3 runs to 15 residues. The ends were cut back, 6 bases at V and 1 base at J, with 15 bases in the middle. CDR1 and CDR2 (germline): MNHEY, SVGEGT. CDR3 in DNA: TGTGCCAGCAGCCTTGGGGCAGGGCCCCAAGAGACCCAGTACTTC. Translation: CASSLGAGPQETQYF.

This clone was picked up a small number of times. The rearrangement uses TRBV4-1 and TRBJ1-1; D might be TRBD1 (6 bases). CDR1 is MGHRA, CDR2 YSYEKL, per germline. CDR3 length equals 14 residues. V lost 4 bases and J lost 6, with 15 bases in between. The CDR3 DNA reads as TGCGCCAGCAGCCGGCAGGGGCAGAGGGCTGAAGCTTTCTTT. It translates to CASSRQGQRAEAFF.

This clone was recorded only once. This chain joins TRBV19 and TRBJ1-1, with D possibly TRBD1 on 5 matching bases. The V end lost 7 bases, the J end lost 3 bases, and 18 bases lay between the germline ends. The CDR3 extends over 15 amino acids. Germline CDR1 is LNHDA and CDR2 is SQIVND (reference sequence). CDR3 protein: CASTPQAVSHTEAFF. CDR3 coding DNA: TGTGCCAGTACGCCACAGGCGGTCTCTCACACTGAAGCTTTCTTT.

The V call is TRBV2, the J call TRBJ1-5, with D perhaps matching TRBD1 (5 bases). Trimming took 0 bases from V and 5 from J, leaving 17 bases between them. Germline assignment: CDR1 SNHLY and CDR2 FYNNEI. CDR3 length: 17 residues. The CDR3 sequence: CASSEALIAGIHQPQHF. The CDR3 region has the DNA TGTGCCAGCAGTGAAGCGCTTATCGCAGGGATCCATCAGCCCCAGCATTTT.

The gene calls are TRBV3-1 (or the pseudogene TRBV3-2) and TRBJ1-4; 8 bases map to TRBD1. This CDR3 spans 18 amino acids. Per the germline V gene, CDR1 is LGHDT and CDR2 is YNNKEL (reference sequence). Trimming removed 4 bases from V and 0 bases from J; junction bases left unmatched: 10. In DNA form, the CDR3 reads TGTGCCAGCAGCCCAATCCGTGGGACAGGTGCAACTAATGAAAAACTGTTTTTT. Amino acid sequence: CASSPIRGTGATNEKLFF.

The chain couples TRBV28 to TRBJ1-5; the match to TRBD1 covers 9 bases. The CDR3 has 16 residues. V gave up 7 bases and J gave up 3 bases; unmatched junction bases: 10. Germline V lookup: CDR1 MDHEN, CDR2 SYDVKM. The CDR3 DNA reads as TGTGCCAGCACCCCCTACGGGACAGGGATCAATCAGCCCCAGCATTTT. It specifies CASTPYGTGINQPQHF.

The rearrangement links TRBV3-1 (or the pseudogene TRBV3-2) to TRBJ2-1, with TRBD2 matching 11 bases. The CDR3 totals 15 residues. Germline V gene sequence: CDR1 LGHDT, CDR2 YNNKEL (reference sequence). V lost 5 bases, J lost 2 bases, and 2 bases stayed unmatched. The chain's CDR3 is CASSLAGGPYNEQFF. The CDR3 region has the DNA TGTGCCAGCAGCTTAGCGGGAGGGCCCTACAATGAGCAGTTCTTC.

This rearrangement joins TRBV19 to TRBJ1-5; D not resolved. The CDR3 totals 17 residues. The germline V gene has CDR1 LNHDA and CDR2 SQIVND (reference sequence). Trimming took off 1 base at V and 5 bases at J, with 18 bases between the two ends. CDR3 loop: CASSIARRARVDQPQHF. DNA for the CDR3: TGTGCCAGTAGTATAGCAAGGAGGGCGCGGGTTGATCAGCCCCAGCATTTT.